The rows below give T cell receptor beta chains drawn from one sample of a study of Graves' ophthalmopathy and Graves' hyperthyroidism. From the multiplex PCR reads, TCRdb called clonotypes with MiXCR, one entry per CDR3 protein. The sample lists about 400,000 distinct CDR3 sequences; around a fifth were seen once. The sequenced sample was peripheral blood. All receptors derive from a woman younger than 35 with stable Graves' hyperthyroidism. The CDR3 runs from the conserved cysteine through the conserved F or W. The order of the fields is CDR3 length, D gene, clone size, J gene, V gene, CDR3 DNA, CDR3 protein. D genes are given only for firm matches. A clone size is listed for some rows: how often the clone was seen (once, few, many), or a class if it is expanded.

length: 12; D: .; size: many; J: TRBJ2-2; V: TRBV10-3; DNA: TGTGCCATCAGTGTAAACACCGGGGAGCTGTTTTTT; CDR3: CAISVNTGELFF
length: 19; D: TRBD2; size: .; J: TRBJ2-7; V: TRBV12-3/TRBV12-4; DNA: TGTGCCAGCAGTTGGCAGAGTGGCAGCGGGGCGACGATCTCCTACGAGCAGTACTTC; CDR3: CASSWQSGSGATISYEQYF
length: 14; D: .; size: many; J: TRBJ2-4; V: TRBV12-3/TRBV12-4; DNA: TGTGCCAGCAGAAGGACCGAAACCAAAAACATTCAGTACTTC; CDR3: CASRRTETKNIQYF
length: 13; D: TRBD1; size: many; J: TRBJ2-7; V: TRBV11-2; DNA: TGTGCCAGCATCGACAGGGGGGGCTACGAGCAGTACTTC; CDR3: CASIDRGGYEQYF
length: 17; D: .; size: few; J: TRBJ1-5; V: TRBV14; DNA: TGTGCCAGCAGCCCCTGGAGAGACAGAAAGTTTAATCAGCCCCAGCATTTT; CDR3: CASSPWRDRKFNQPQHF
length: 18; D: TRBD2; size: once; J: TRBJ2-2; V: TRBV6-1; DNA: TGTGCCAGCAGTGAACCTAGGACTAGCGGGACGTACACCGGGGAGCTGTTTTTT; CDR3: CASSEPRTSGTYTGELFF
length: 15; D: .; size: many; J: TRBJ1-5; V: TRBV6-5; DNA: TGTGCCAGCAGTCCACACCTAGGGGGGAATCAGCCCCAGCATTTT; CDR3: CASSPHLGGNQPQHF
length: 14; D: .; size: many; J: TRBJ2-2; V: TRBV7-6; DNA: TGTGCCAGCAGCCCTTTGGGGTACACCGGGGAGCTGTTTTTT; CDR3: CASSPLGYTGELFF
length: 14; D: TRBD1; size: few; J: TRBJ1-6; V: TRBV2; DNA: TGTGCCAACCGACAGGGGTCCTATAATTCACCCCTCCACTTT; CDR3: CANRQGSYNSPLHF
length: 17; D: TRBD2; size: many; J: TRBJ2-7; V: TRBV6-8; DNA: TGTGCCAGCAGTTGGGGCGGGAGTAGTATATTAGGCTACGAGCAGTACTTC; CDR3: CASSWGGSSILGYEQYF
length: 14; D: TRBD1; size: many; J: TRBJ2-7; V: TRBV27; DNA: TGTGCCAGCACCCTTCGGACAGGGTCCTACGAGCAGTACTTC; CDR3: CASTLRTGSYEQYF
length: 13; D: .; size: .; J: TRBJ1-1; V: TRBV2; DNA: TGTGCCAGCAGTAAGACAGCCCAGCCTGAAGCTTTCTTT; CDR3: CASSKTAQPEAFF
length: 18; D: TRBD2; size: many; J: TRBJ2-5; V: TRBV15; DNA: TGTGCCACCAGCAGAGATAGGCGGACTAGCGGGAGGGCTGAGACCCAGTACTTC; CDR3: CATSRDRRTSGRAETQYF
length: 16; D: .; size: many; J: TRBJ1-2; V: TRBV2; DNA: TGTGCCAGCAGTGAAGTTAGCCGGGCCGGAAGGGATGGCTACACCTTC; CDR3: CASSEVSRAGRDGYTF
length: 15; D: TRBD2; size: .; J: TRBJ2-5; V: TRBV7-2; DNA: TGTGCCAGCAGCTTCCCTCGGGGGGGCATAAAGACCCAGTACTTC; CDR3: CASSFPRGGIKTQYF
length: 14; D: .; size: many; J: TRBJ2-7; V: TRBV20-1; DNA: TGCAGTGCTAGAGATAGTGCGGTTCCCTACGAGCAGTACTTC; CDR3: CSARDSAVPYEQYF